Listed below are T cell receptor beta chains from one sample, sequenced in a study of T cells in Graves' hyperthyroidism and ophthalmopathy. TCRdb used MiXCR to reprocess the multiplex PCR reads, holding one entry per CDR3 protein. The repertoire holds a few hundred thousand distinct CDR3 sequences, with 13% to 15% as singletons. The specimen sequenced was blood. The receptor set was obtained from a middle-aged woman with Graves' hyperthyroidism. The CDR3 runs from the conserved cysteine through the conserved F or W. Fields, in order: clone size, J gene, V gene, D gene, CDR3 protein, CDR3 DNA. The D gene is left open where the match is weak. Expanded clones get a size class; other rows say once, few or many, or leave the size out.

abundance: many
j_gene: TRBJ1-1
v_gene: TRBV29-1
d_gene: TRBD1
CDR3aa: CSGGQGSTEAFF
CDR3nt: TGCAGCGGTGGACAGGGCAGCACTGAAGCTTTCTTT

abundance: many
j_gene: TRBJ2-7
v_gene: TRBV5-1
d_gene: TRBD1
CDR3aa: CASSLSGQGYEQYF
CDR3nt: TGCGCCAGCAGCTTGTCGGGACAGGGATACGAGCAGTACTTC

abundance: few
j_gene: TRBJ1-2
v_gene: TRBV3-1
d_gene: -
CDR3aa: CASSLGSSGGYTF
CDR3nt: TGTGCCAGCAGCCTCGGGTCGTCGGGAGGCTACACCTTC

abundance: -
j_gene: TRBJ2-2
v_gene: TRBV5-8
d_gene: TRBD1
CDR3aa: CASSFPTGGYTGELFF
CDR3nt: TGTGCCAGCAGTTTCCCGACAGGGGGCTACACCGGGGAGCTGTTTTTT

abundance: many
j_gene: TRBJ1-2
v_gene: TRBV28
d_gene: TRBD1
CDR3aa: CASSLQGGNYGYTF
CDR3nt: TGTGCCAGCAGTTTACAGGGGGGTAACTATGGCTACACCTTC

abundance: few
j_gene: TRBJ2-1
v_gene: TRBV6-4
d_gene: -
CDR3aa: CASSDLPYNEQFF
CDR3nt: TGTGCCAGCAGTGACTTGCCCTACAATGAGCAGTTCTTC

abundance: many
j_gene: TRBJ1-2
v_gene: TRBV5-1
d_gene: -
CDR3aa: CASSIDRDYGYTF
CDR3nt: TGCGCCAGCAGCATAGACCGGGACTATGGCTACACCTTC

abundance: many
j_gene: TRBJ2-1
v_gene: TRBV20-1
d_gene: -
CDR3aa: CSATRYSGLGYNEQFF
CDR3nt: TGCAGTGCTACTCGATACTCTGGGCTTGGGTACAATGAGCAGTTCTTC

abundance: many
j_gene: TRBJ1-1
v_gene: TRBV11-3
d_gene: -
CDR3aa: CASSLEGIVNTEAFF
CDR3nt: TGTGCCAGCAGCTTAGAAGGAATTGTAAACACTGAAGCTTTCTTT

abundance: few
j_gene: TRBJ1-1
v_gene: TRBV28
d_gene: -
CDR3aa: CASRLGGMNTEAFF
CDR3nt: TGTGCCAGCAGACTGGGGGGGATGAACACTGAAGCTTTCTTT

abundance: once
j_gene: TRBJ1-4
v_gene: TRBV19
d_gene: -
CDR3aa: CASSQEKLFF
CDR3nt: TGTGCCAGTAGTCAAGAAAAACTGTTTTTT

abundance: many
j_gene: TRBJ2-5
v_gene: TRBV18
d_gene: TRBD1
CDR3aa: CASSPQTGPETQYF
CDR3nt: TGTGCCAGCTCACCACAGACAGGGCCGGAGACCCAGTACTTC

abundance: many
j_gene: TRBJ2-7
v_gene: TRBV12-3/TRBV12-4
d_gene: -
CDR3aa: CASKIKAGAYEQYF
CDR3nt: TGTGCCAGCAAAATTAAGGCAGGGGCTTACGAGCAGTACTTC

abundance: few
j_gene: TRBJ2-7
v_gene: TRBV20-1
d_gene: -
CDR3aa: CSARFVGGTYEQYF
CDR3nt: TGCAGTGCTAGATTTGTTGGGGGAACCTACGAGCAGTACTTC

abundance: -
j_gene: TRBJ2-5
v_gene: TRBV19
d_gene: TRBD1
CDR3aa: CASGIYRGPNQETQYF
CDR3nt: TGTGCCAGTGGGATCTACAGGGGACCCAACCAAGAGACCCAGTACTTC

abundance: many
j_gene: TRBJ2-1
v_gene: TRBV2
d_gene: TRBD2
CDR3aa: CASITGGLDNEQFF
CDR3nt: TGTGCCAGCATAACGGGAGGGTTAGACAATGAGCAGTTCTTC

abundance: few
j_gene: TRBJ2-1
v_gene: TRBV7-3
d_gene: TRBD2
CDR3aa: CASSIIAGEEQFF
CDR3nt: TGTGCCAGCAGCATTATAGCGGGAGAGGAGCAGTTCTTC

abundance: many
j_gene: TRBJ1-1
v_gene: TRBV19
d_gene: -
CDR3aa: CASSISPGAVAFF
CDR3nt: TGTGCCAGTAGTATTTCCCCGGGGGCCGTAGCTTTCTTT

abundance: -
j_gene: TRBJ2-2
v_gene: TRBV7-6
d_gene: -
CDR3aa: CASSSTRLTGELFF
CDR3nt: TGTGCCAGCAGCTCGACACGCCTTACCGGGGAGCTGTTTTTT

abundance: few
j_gene: TRBJ2-7
v_gene: TRBV15
d_gene: TRBD1
CDR3aa: CATSPRRDRVVTQYF
CDR3nt: TGTGCCACCAGCCCCCGCCGGGACAGGGTAGTCACGCAGTACTTC

abundance: -
j_gene: TRBJ2-3
v_gene: TRBV6-1
d_gene: TRBD2
CDR3aa: CASSKGLAGVDTQYF
CDR3nt: TGTGCCAGCAGTAAGGGACTAGCGGGAGTAGATACGCAGTATTTT

abundance: many
j_gene: TRBJ2-2
v_gene: TRBV7-2
d_gene: -
CDR3aa: CASSRTRTGELFF
CDR3nt: TGTGCCAGCAGCCGGACGAGGACCGGGGAGCTGTTTTTT

abundance: few
j_gene: TRBJ1-1
v_gene: TRBV12-3/TRBV12-4
d_gene: -
CDR3aa: CASSWGGDTEAFF
CDR3nt: TGTGCCAGCAGTTGGGGGGGGGACACTGAAGCTTTCTTT

abundance: many
j_gene: TRBJ2-2
v_gene: TRBV7-9
d_gene: TRBD2
CDR3aa: CASSPPSGRAGGELFF
CDR3nt: TGTGCCAGCAGCCCTCCTAGCGGGAGGGCTGGCGGGGAGCTGTTTTTT

abundance: few
j_gene: TRBJ1-6
v_gene: TRBV28
d_gene: -
CDR3aa: CATNYRDSPLHF
CDR3nt: TGTGCCACCAACTACAGGGATTCACCCCTCCACTTT

abundance: many
j_gene: TRBJ2-1
v_gene: TRBV28
d_gene: TRBD2
CDR3aa: CAGGTSGYNEQFF
CDR3nt: TGTGCCGGGGGGACTAGCGGCTACAATGAGCAGTTCTTC

abundance: -
j_gene: TRBJ2-6
v_gene: TRBV7-9
d_gene: TRBD1
CDR3aa: CASSLYRGLSYGANVLTF
CDR3nt: TGTGCCAGCAGCTTGTACAGGGGGTTGTCGTATGGGGCCAACGTCCTGACTTTC

abundance: many
j_gene: TRBJ2-5
v_gene: TRBV5-1
d_gene: -
CDR3aa: CASSPGGVGETQYF
CDR3nt: TGCGCCAGCAGCCCGGGTGGGGTCGGGGAGACCCAGTACTTC

abundance: many
j_gene: TRBJ1-4
v_gene: TRBV13
d_gene: -
CDR3aa: CASSLGETGREKLFF
CDR3nt: TGTGCCAGCAGCCTAGGGGAAACAGGGCGTGAAAAACTGTTTTTT

abundance: many
j_gene: TRBJ1-3
v_gene: TRBV30
d_gene: -
CDR3aa: CAWSGGISGNTIYF
CDR3nt: TGTGCCTGGAGTGGAGGGATCTCTGGAAACACCATATATTTT